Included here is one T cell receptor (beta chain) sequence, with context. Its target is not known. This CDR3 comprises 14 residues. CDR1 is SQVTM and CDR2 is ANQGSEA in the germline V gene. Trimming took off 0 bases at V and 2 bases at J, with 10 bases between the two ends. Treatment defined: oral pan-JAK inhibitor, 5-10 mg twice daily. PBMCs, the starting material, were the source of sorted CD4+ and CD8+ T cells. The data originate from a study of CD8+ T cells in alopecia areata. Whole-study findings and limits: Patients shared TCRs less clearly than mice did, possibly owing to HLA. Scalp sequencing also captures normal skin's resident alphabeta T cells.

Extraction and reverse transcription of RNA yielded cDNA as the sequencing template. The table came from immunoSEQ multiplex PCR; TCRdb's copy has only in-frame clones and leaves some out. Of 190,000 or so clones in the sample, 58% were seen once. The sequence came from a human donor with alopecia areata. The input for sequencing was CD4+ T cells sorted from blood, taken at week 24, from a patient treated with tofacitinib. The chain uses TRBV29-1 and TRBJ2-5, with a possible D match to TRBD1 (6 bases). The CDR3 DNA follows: TGCAGCGTTGAAGAATTCACAGGGCAAGAGACCCAGTACTTC. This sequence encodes CSVEEFTGQETQYF.